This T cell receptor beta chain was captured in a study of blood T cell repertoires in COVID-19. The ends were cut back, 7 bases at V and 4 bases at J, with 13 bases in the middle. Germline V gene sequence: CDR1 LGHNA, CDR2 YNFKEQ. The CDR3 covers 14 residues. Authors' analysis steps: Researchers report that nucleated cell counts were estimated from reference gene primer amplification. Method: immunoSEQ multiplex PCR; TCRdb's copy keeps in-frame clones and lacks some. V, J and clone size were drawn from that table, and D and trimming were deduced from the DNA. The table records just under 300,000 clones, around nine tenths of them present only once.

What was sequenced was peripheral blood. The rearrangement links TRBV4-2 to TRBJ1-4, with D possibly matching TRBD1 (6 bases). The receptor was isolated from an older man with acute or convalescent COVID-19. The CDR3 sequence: CASNDWTVNEKLFF. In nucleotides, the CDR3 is TGTGCCAGCAACGACTGGACAGTTAATGAAAAACTGTTTTTT.